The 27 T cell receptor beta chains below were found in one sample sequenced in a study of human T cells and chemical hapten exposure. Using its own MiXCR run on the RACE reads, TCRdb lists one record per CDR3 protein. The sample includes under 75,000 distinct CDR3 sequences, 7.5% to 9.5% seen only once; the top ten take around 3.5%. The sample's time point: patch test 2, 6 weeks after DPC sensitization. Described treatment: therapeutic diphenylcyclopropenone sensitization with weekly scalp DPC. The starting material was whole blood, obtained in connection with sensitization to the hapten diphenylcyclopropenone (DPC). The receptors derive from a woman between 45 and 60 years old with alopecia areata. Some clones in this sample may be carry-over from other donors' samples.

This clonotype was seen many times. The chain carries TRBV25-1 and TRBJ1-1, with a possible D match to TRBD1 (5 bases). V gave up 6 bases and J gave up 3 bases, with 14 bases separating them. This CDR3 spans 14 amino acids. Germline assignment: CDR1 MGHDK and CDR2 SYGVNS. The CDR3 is CASSLGVVYTEAFF. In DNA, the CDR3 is TGTGCCAGCAGCTTGGGGGTGGTGTACACTGAAGCTTTCTTT.

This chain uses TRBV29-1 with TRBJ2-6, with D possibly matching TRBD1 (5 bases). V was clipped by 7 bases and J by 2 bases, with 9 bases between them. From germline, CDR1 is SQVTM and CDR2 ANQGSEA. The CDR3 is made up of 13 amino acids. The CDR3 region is CSAQGAGANVLTF. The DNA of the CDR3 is TGCAGCGCGCAGGGTGCTGGGGCCAACGTCCTGACTTTC.

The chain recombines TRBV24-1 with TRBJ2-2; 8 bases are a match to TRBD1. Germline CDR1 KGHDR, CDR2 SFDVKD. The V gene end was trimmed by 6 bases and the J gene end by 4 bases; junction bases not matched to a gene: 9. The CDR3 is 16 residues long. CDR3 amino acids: CATSWFQGASTGELFF. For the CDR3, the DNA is TGTGCCACCAGTTGGTTTCAGGGGGCGTCCACCGGGGAGCTGTTTTTT.

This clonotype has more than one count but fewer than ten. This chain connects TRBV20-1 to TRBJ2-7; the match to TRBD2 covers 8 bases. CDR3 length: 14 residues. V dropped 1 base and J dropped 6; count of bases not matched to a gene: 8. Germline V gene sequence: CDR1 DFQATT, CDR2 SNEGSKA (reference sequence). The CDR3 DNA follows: TGCAGTGCTAGAGCCCTCGCGGGAGGCGGCGAGCAGTACTTC. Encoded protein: CSARALAGGGEQYF.

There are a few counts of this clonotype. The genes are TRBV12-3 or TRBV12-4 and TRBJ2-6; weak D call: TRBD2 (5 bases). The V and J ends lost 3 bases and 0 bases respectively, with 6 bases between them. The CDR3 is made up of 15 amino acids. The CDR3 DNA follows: TGTGCCAGCAGTTTCCGGGGCTCTGGGGCCAACGTCCTGACTTTC. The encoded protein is CASSFRGSGANVLTF.

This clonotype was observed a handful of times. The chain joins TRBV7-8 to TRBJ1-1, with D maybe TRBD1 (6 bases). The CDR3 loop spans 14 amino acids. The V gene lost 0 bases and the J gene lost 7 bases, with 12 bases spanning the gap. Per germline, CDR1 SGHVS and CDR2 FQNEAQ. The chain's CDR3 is CASSLAQGRGEAFF. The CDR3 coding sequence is TGTGCCAGCAGCTTAGCGCAGGGGCGAGGTGAAGCTTTCTTT. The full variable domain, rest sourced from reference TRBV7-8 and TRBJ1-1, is GAGVSQSPRYKVAKRGQDVALRCDPISGHVSLFWYQQALGQGPEFLTYFQNEAQLDKSGLPSDRFFAERPEGSVSTLKIQRTQQEDSAVYLCASSLAQGRGEAFFGQGTRLTVV.

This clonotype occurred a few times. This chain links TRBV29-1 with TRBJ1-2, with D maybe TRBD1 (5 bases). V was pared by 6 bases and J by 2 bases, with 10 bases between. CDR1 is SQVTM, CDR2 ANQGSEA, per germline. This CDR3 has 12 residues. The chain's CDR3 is CSVAGYNYGYTF. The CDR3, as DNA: TGCAGCGTGGCAGGGTACAACTATGGCTACACCTTC.

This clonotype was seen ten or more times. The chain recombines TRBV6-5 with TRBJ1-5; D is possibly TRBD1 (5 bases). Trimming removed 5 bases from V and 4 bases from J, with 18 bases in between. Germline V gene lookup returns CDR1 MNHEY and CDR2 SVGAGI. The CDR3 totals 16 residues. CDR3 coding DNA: TGTGCCAGCAGTGGCCGGGAGGGGCCGAAAAATCAGCCCCAGCATTTT. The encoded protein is CASSGREGPKNQPQHF.

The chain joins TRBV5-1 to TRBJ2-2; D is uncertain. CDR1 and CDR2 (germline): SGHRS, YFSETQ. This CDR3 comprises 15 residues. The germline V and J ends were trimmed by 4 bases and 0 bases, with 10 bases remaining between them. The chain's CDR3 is CASSPLGSNTGELFF. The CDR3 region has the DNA TGCGCCAGCAGCCCGCTGGGGTCGAACACCGGGGAGCTGTTTTTT.

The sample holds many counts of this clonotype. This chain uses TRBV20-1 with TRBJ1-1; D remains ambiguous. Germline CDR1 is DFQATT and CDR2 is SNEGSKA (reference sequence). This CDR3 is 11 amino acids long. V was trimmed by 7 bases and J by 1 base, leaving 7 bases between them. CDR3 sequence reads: CSVSQNTEAFF. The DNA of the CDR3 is TGCAGTGTCTCCCAGAACACTGAAGCTTTCTTT.

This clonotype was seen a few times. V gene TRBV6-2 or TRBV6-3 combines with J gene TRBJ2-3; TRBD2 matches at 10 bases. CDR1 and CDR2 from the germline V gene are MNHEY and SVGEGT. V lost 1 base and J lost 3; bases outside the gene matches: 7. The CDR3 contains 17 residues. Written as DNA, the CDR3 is TGTGCCAGCAGTTACTGGGCTAGCGGGAGTAATACAGATACGCAGTATTTT. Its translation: CASSYWASGSNTDTQYF.

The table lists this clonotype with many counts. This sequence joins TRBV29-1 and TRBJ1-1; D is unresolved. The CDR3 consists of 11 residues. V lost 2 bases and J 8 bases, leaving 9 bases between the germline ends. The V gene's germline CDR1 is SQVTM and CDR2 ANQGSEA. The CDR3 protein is CSVESTPEAFF. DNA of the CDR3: TGCAGCGTTGAAAGCACTCCGGAAGCTTTCTTT.

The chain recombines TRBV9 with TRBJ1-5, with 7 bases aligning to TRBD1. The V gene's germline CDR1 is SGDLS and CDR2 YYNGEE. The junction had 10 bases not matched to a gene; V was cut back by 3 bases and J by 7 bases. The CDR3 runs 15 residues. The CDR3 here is CASSGDGRGGQPQHF. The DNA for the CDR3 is TGTGCCAGCAGCGGGGATGGCAGGGGGGGACAGCCCCAGCATTTT. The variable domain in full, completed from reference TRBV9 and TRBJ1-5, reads DSGVTQTPKHLITATGQRVTLRCSPRSGDLSVYWYQQSLDQGLQFLIQYYNGEERAKGNILERFSAQQFPDLHSELNLSSLELGDSALYFCASSGDGRGGQPQHFGDGTRLSIL.

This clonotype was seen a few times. The CDR3 spells CASSLTDRGNTIYF. CDR3 nucleotide sequence: TGTGCCAGCAGCCTGACGGACCGTGGAAACACCATATATTTT. The chain combines TRBV3-1 with TRBJ1-3; D remains unclear. The CDR3 contains 14 residues. Trimming removed 4 bases at V and 3 bases at J, with 10 bases between. Germline V CDR1 and CDR2: LGHDT, YNNKEL (reference sequence).

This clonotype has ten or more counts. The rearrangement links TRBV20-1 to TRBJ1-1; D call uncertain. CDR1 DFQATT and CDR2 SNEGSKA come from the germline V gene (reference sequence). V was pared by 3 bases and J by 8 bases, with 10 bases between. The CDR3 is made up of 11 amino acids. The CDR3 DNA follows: TGCAGTGCTAGCCGGCAGAGCGAAGCTTTCTTT. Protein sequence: CSASRQSEAFF.

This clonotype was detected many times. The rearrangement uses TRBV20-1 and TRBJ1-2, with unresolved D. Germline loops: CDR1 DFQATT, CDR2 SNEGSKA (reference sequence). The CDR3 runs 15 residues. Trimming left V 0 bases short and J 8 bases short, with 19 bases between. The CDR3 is CSARDLRDGDMGYTF. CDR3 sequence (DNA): TGCAGTGCTAGAGATCTCAGAGACGGGGATATGGGCTACACCTTC.

Here the CDR3 DNA reads TGTGCCAGCAGCGAACCTAGCACAGATACGCAGTATTTT. It translates to CASSEPSTDTQYF. The V gene is TRBV9, the J gene TRBJ2-3; no clear D. CDR1 is SGDLS and CDR2 is YYNGEE in the germline V gene. This CDR3 is 13 amino acids long. The V gene lost 3 bases and the J gene lost 0 bases, with 5 bases spanning the gap.

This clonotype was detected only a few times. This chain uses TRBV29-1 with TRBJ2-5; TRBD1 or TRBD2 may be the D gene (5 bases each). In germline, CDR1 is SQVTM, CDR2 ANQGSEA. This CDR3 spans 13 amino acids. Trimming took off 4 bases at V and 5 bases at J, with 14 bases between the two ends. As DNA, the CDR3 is TGCAGCGTTGCCGGGGCCGAGGGGGAGACCCAGTACTTC. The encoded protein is CSVAGAEGETQYF.

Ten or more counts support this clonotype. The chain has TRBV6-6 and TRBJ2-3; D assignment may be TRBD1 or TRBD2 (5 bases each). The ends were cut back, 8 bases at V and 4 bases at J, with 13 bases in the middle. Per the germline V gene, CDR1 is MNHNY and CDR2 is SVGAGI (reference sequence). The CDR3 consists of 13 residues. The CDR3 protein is CASEGQGADTQYF. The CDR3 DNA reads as TGTGCCAGCGAGGGGCAGGGCGCAGATACGCAGTATTTT.

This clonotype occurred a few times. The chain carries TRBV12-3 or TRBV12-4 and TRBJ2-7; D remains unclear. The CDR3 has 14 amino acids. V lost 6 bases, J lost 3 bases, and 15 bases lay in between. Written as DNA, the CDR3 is TGTGCCAGCAGAAAAGGCTCTCTGGGCTACGAGCAGTACTTC. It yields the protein CASRKGSLGYEQYF.

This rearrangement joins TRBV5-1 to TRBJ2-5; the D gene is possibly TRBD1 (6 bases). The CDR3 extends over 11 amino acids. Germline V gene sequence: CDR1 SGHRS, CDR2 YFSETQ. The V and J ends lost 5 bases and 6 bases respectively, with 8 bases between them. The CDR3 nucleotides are TGCGCCAGCAGACAGGGCCAGACCCAGTACTTC. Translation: CASRQGQTQYF.

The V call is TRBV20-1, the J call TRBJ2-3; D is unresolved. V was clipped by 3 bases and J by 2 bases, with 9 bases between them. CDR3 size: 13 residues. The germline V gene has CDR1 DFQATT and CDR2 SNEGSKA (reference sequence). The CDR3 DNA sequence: TGCAGTGCTAGCCCGGGCTTCACAGATACGCAGTATTTT. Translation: CSASPGFTDTQYF.

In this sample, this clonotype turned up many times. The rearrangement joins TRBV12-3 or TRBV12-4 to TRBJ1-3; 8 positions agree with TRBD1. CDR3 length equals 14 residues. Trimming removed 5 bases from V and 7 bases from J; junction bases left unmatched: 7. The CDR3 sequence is CASSLDRGRNTIYF. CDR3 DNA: TGTGCCAGCAGTCTTGACAGGGGAAGGAACACCATATATTTT.

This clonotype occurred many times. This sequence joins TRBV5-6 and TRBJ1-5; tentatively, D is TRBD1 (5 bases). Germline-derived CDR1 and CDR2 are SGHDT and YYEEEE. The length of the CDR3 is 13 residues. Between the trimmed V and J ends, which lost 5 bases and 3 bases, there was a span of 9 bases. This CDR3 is CASSRQNNQPQHF. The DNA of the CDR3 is TGTGCCAGCAGTCGACAGAACAATCAGCCCCAGCATTTT.

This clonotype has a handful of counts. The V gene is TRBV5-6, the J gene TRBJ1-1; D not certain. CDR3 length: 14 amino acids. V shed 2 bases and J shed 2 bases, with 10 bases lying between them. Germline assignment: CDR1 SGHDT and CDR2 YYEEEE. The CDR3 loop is CASSFIGPNTEAFF. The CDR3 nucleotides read TGTGCCAGCAGCTTTATTGGCCCAAACACTGAAGCTTTCTTT.

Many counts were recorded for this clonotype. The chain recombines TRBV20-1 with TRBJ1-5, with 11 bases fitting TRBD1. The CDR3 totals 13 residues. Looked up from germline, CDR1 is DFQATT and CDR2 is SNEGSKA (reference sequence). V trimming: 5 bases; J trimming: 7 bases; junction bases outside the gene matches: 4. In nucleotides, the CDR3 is TGCAGTGCTCGGACAGGGGGCGACCAGCCCCAGCATTTT. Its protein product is CSARTGGDQPQHF.

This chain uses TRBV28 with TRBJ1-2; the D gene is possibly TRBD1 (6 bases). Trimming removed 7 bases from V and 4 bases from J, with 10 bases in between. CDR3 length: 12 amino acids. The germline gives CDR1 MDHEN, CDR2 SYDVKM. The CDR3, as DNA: TGTGCCAGCATCGGACAGACCTATGGCTACACCTTC. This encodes CASIGQTYGYTF.